Listed below are T cell receptor beta chains from one sample, sequenced in a study of T cell changes during pregnancy in multiple sclerosis. Repertoires were generated with immunoSEQ multiplex PCR, while TCRdb's copy carries only in-frame clones and drops some. The sample includes over 90,000 clones, around 90% seen only once; the top ten take 0.95%. The material sequenced was peripheral blood, taken before pregnancy. Receptor source: a female donor with multiple sclerosis, enrolled in a pregnancy study. Both conserved end residues are part of each CDR3. Fields, in order: clone size, J gene, D gene, V gene, CDR3 DNA, CDR3 protein. D genes are given only for firm matches. The size entry is marked missing in some rows and otherwise reads once, few, many or a size class.

size: NA
J: TRBJ2-1
D: TRBD2
V: TRBV5-1
DNA: TGCGCCAGCAGCTTCGGGACTAGCGGAGACAATGAGCAGTTCTTC
CDR3: CASSFGTSGDNEQFF

size: NA
J: TRBJ1-2
D: NA
V: TRBV5-4
DNA: TGTGCCAGCAGCTTAGACAGCCCTCAGTGGGGCTATGGCTACACCTTC
CDR3: CASSLDSPQWGYGYTF

size: NA
J: TRBJ1-3
D: NA
V: TRBV19
DNA: TGTGCCAGTAGCCGTAAACCGAGCCCCCTCTCTGGAAACACCATATATTTT
CDR3: CASSRKPSPLSGNTIYF

size: NA
J: TRBJ2-7
D: NA
V: TRBV6-6
DNA: TGTGCCAGCACCCCTCGGAGAGCAACCGAGCAGTACTTC
CDR3: CASTPRRATEQYF

size: NA
J: TRBJ2-7
D: TRBD1
V: TRBV2
DNA: TGTGCCAGCAGTAGGACAGGGTCGGTGTACGAGCAGTACTTC
CDR3: CASSRTGSVYEQYF

size: NA
J: TRBJ1-4
D: TRBD1
V: TRBV7-9
DNA: TGTGCCAGCAGCACGGGACAGGTGCAAGAAAAACTGTTTTTT
CDR3: CASSTGQVQEKLFF

size: NA
J: TRBJ2-2
D: TRBD2
V: TRBV6-5
DNA: TGTGCCAGCTCGCGGGGGGGCGCGGGCACCGGGGAGCTGTTTTTT
CDR3: CASSRGGAGTGELFF

size: NA
J: TRBJ2-1
D: NA
V: TRBV7-9
DNA: TGTGCCAGCAGCTTAGATCGGGACATCGCCTACAATGAGCAGTTCTTC
CDR3: CASSLDRDIAYNEQFF

size: NA
J: TRBJ2-5
D: NA
V: TRBV19
DNA: TGTGCCAGTAGCTCTTTAGGGGGTTTGGGAGAGACCCAGTACTTC
CDR3: CASSSLGGLGETQYF

size: NA
J: TRBJ2-1
D: NA
V: TRBV15
DNA: TGTGCCACCAGCAGAGATCAGGGTCCCCAGTATGAGCAGTTCTTC
CDR3: CATSRDQGPQYEQFF

size: NA
J: TRBJ2-1
D: TRBD2
V: TRBV2
DNA: TGTGCCAGCAGTCGAGGACTAGCGAATGAGCAGTTCTTC
CDR3: CASSRGLANEQFF

size: NA
J: TRBJ1-2
D: TRBD1
V: TRBV19
DNA: TGTGCCAGTAGTAGGCGGGACAGCTATGGCTACACCTTC
CDR3: CASSRRDSYGYTF

size: NA
J: TRBJ2-1
D: NA
V: TRBV25-1
DNA: TGTGCCAGCAGTGAAGTTTTAGACAATGAGCAGTTCTTC
CDR3: CASSEVLDNEQFF

size: NA
J: TRBJ2-2
D: NA
V: TRBV9
DNA: TGTGCCAGCAGCCCGATCGGGTCTAGAGGGAACGGGGAGCTGTTTTTT
CDR3: CASSPIGSRGNGELFF

size: once
J: TRBJ2-7
D: NA
V: TRBV4-2
DNA: TGTGCCAGCAGCCAGGTTCAAACCGGCGAGCAGTACTTC
CDR3: CASSQVQTGEQYF

size: once
J: TRBJ1-2
D: NA
V: TRBV20-1
DNA: TGCAGCTGCGTAGGGGCCTTTGGCTACACCTTC
CDR3: CSCVGAFGYTF

size: few
J: TRBJ1-6
D: TRBD1
V: TRBV7-2
DNA: TGTGCCAGCAGCCTGAAGGGGGCGCCGAATTCACCCCTCCACTTT
CDR3: CASSLKGAPNSPLHF

size: NA
J: TRBJ1-4
D: TRBD1
V: TRBV5-1
DNA: TGCGCCAGCAGCGACGAGGGGGCATTTAATGAAAAACTGTTTTTT
CDR3: CASSDEGAFNEKLFF

size: NA
J: TRBJ1-1
D: NA
V: TRBV7-2
DNA: TGTGCCAGCAGACTAGTACTTAACACTGAAGCTTTCTTT
CDR3: CASRLVLNTEAFF

size: NA
J: TRBJ1-1
D: TRBD1
V: TRBV10-3
DNA: TGTGCCATCATGGGACAGGGGGCCGCTGAAGCTTTCTTT
CDR3: CAIMGQGAAEAFF

size: NA
J: TRBJ1-5
D: TRBD1
V: TRBV7-9
DNA: TGTGCCAGCAGCTTAGGGGGGGACAGGGGCGTGAGCAATCAGCCCCAGCATTTT
CDR3: CASSLGGDRGVSNQPQHF

size: NA
J: TRBJ1-3
D: TRBD1
V: TRBV28
DNA: TGTGCCAGCAGTTCAAGGGGGCAGGGGGACACCATATATTTT
CDR3: CASSSRGQGDTIYF